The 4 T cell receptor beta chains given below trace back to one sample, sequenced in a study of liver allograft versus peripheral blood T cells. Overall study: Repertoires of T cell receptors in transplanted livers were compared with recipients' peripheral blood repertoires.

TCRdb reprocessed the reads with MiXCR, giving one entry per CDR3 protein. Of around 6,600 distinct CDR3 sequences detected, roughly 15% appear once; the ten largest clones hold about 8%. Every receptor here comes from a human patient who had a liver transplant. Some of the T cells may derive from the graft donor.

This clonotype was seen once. The CDR3 sequence is CASGGSVVQYF. The CDR3, as DNA: TGTGCCAGCGGTGGGTCGGTCGTTCAGTACTTC. This chain uses TRBV7-2 with TRBJ2-4; D gene uncertain. Trimming removed 8 bases at V and 11 bases at J, with 13 bases between. The CDR3 runs 11 residues. Germline CDR1 SGHTA, CDR2 FQGNSA. Full variable domain (remainder filled in from reference TRBV7-2 and TRBJ2-4): GAGVSQSPSNKVTEKGKDVELRCDPISGHTALYWYRQSLGQGLEFLIYFQGNSAPDKSGLPSDRFSAERTGGSVSTLTIQRTQQEDSAVYLCASGGSVVQYFGAGTRLSVL.

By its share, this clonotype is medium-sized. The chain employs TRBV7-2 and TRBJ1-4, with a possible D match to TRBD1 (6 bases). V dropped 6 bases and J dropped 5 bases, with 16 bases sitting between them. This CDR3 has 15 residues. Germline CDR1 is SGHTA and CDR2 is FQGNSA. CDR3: CASRTSGVLNEKLFF. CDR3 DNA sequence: TGTGCCAGCAGGACGTCAGGGGTTTTGAATGAAAAACTGTTTTTT. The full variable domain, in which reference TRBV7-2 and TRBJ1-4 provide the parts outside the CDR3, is GAGVSQSPSNKVTEKGKDVELRCDPISGHTALYWYRQSLGQGLEFLIYFQGNSAPDKSGLPSDRFSAERTGGSVSTLTIQRTQQEDSAVYLCASRTSGVLNEKLFFGSGTQLSVL.

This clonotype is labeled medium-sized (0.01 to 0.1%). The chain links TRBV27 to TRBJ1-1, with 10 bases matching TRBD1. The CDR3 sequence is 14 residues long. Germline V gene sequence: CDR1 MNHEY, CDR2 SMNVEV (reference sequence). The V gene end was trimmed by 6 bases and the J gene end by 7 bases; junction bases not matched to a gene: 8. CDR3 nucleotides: TGTGCCAGCAGGCGACAGGGGGCCGGGTATGAAGCTTTCTTT. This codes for CASRRQGAGYEAFF.

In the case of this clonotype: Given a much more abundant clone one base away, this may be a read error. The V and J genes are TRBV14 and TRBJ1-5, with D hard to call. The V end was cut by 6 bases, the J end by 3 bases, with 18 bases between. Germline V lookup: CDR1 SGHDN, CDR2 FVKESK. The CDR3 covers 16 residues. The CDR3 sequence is CASRGRAEGANQPQHF. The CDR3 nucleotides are TGTGCCAGCAGAGGTAGGGCCGAAGGAGCCAATCAGCCCCAGCATTTT.